The 10 T cell receptor beta chains presented below share a single source sample, sequenced in a study of regulatory T cells in long-lasting Graves disease. iRepertoire HTBI primers and Arm-PCR of CDR3 regions built TCR beta libraries. One entry per CDR3 protein results from TCRdb running MiXCR on the multiplex PCR reads. Here the sample spans hundreds of thousands of distinct CDR3 sequences, less than 20% being singletons. Time point in this sample: newly diagnosed GD, antithyroid drugs for less than 3 months. The TCR library was prepared using RNA isolated from PBMCs. The data were also submitted as part of a second study, on T cells in Graves' hyperthyroidism and ophthalmopathy.

Material: peripheral blood mononuclear cells (PBMCs), obtained at new diagnosis, from a patient treated with antithyroid drugs. Every receptor here comes from a woman in her 30s with Graves disease.

The V and J genes are TRBV28 and TRBJ1-5; 7 bases are shared with TRBD1. V lost 2 bases, J lost 3 bases, and 7 bases stayed unmatched. The CDR3 is 16 residues long. Germline CDR1 MDHEN, CDR2 SYDVKM. CDR3 DNA sequence: TGTGCCAGCAGTTTACCCCAGGGGGTTACCAATCAGCCCCAGCATTTT. Translating it yields CASSLPQGVTNQPQHF. The full variable domain, in which reference TRBV28 and TRBJ1-5 provide the parts outside the CDR3, is DVKVTQSSRYLVKRTGEKVFLECVQDMDHENMFWYRQDPGLGLRLIYFSYDVKMKEKGDIPEGYSVSREKKERFSLILESASTNQTSMYLCASSLPQGVTNQPQHFGDGTRLSIL.

V is TRBV5-1 and J is TRBJ2-7; D possibly corresponds to TRBD1 (5 bases). The length of the CDR3 is 12 residues. With 5 bases removed from V and 5 bases from J, the gap between germline ends came to 11 bases. Germline lookup yields CDR1 SGHRS and CDR2 YFSETQ. The CDR3 DNA follows: TGCGCCAGCAGTAAGGGGAATCACGAGCAGTACTTC. This sequence encodes CASSKGNHEQYF.

This clonotype was seen repeatedly, ten times or more. The chain links TRBV28 to TRBJ2-3; 8 bases map to TRBD1. V trimming: 4 bases; J trimming: 6 bases; junction bases outside the gene matches: 12. The CDR3 is made up of 16 amino acids. Per the germline V gene, CDR1 is MDHEN and CDR2 is SYDVKM. CDR3 bases: TGTGCCAGCAGTTCCGTGGACAGGGTTAATGGCGATACGCAGTATTTT. Translated: CASSSVDRVNGDTQYF.

The chain uses TRBV20-1 and TRBJ1-5; 7 bases are shared with TRBD1. The CDR3 is 15 amino acids. With V trimmed by 4 bases and J by 1 base, 7 bases remained unmatched. The V gene's germline CDR1 is DFQATT and CDR2 SNEGSKA (reference sequence). Here the CDR3 reads CSAKPRGTSNQPQHF. CDR3 bases: TGCAGTGCTAAACCCAGGGGGACGAGCAATCAGCCCCAGCATTTT.

This clonotype was seen repeatedly, ten times or more. This chain connects TRBV12-3 or TRBV12-4 to TRBJ2-7; tentatively, D is TRBD2 (7 bases). The CDR3 has 15 residues. Trimming removed 3 bases at V and 3 bases at J, with 15 bases between. The CDR3 is CASSFRGGHNYEQYF. The CDR3, as DNA: TGTGCCAGCAGTTTTAGGGGGGGCCACAACTACGAGCAGTACTTC.

The chain joins TRBV5-5 to TRBJ2-2; 11 positions match TRBD2. The CDR3 runs 15 residues. Germline lookup yields CDR1 SGHKS and CDR2 YYEKEE (reference sequence). Unmatched junction bases numbered 7, after V lost 6 bases and J lost 6 bases. The chain's CDR3 is CASTPLLAGAGELFF. The CDR3 DNA sequence: TGTGCCAGCACCCCCCTACTAGCGGGAGCCGGGGAGCTGTTTTTT.

The chain uses TRBV6-2 or TRBV6-3 and TRBJ1-5; weak D call: TRBD1 (5 bases). Germline CDR1 MNHEY, CDR2 SVGEGT. The CDR3 extends over 16 amino acids. The ends were cut back, 6 bases at V and 0 bases at J, with 15 bases in the middle. The CDR3 region is CASRLWGRYSNQPQHF. CDR3 in DNA: TGTGCCAGCAGACTCTGGGGACGATATAGCAATCAGCCCCAGCATTTT.

This sequence joins TRBV24-1 and TRBJ1-1; D is possibly TRBD1 (6 bases). The CDR3 totals 15 residues. Germline-derived CDR1 and CDR2 are KGHDR and SFDVKD. The V and J ends lost 2 bases and 3 bases respectively, with 12 bases between them. The CDR3 sequence is CATSDSRTGYTEAFF. The CDR3 bases are TGTGCCACCAGTGATTCACGAACAGGGTACACTGAAGCTTTCTTT.

This clonotype was picked up a small number of times. The chain joins TRBV5-1 to TRBJ2-5; D uncertain. CDR1 and CDR2 (germline): SGHRS, YFSETQ. The CDR3 is 11 amino acids. Trimming took off 9 bases at V and 4 bases at J, with 10 bases between the two ends. In DNA, the CDR3 is TGCGCCACCACCGTATCAGAGACCCAGTACTTC. Encoded protein: CATTVSETQYF.

This clonotype was detected ten times or more. V and J are TRBV2 and TRBJ2-7, with D tentatively TRBD2 (6 bases). Trimming pared 4 bases from V and 2 bases from J, leaving 15 bases between. Germline lookup yields CDR1 SNHLY and CDR2 FYNNEI. The CDR3 covers 15 residues. Written as DNA, the CDR3 is TGTGCCAGCAGTGTAGGAGGGACCACAACCTACGAGCAGTACTTC. This encodes CASSVGGTTTYEQYF.